These 24 T cell receptor beta chains originate from one sample sequenced in a study of beta chain features in type 1 diabetes. The study's findings and limits: Shortening of TCRB CDR3s, moderate but significant, appeared in all four CD4+ subsets of Type 1 diabetes patients.

Every bit of the isolated RNA underwent reverse transcription, so sequencing read expressed TCRB transcripts. The method was immunoSEQ multiplex PCR; TCRdb's version includes in-frame clones alone and lacks a portion of them. The sample lists 600,000 to 700,000 clones; 9.5% to 15% were seen once. Antigens for these TCRs are unknown. Sequencing input: naive CD4+ T cells from blood. The receptors derive from a young man with type 1 diabetes.

A note on this clone: The sample carries other DNA sequences with the same CDR3. The V call is TRBV9, the J call TRBJ1-5; no firm D call. Looked up from germline, CDR1 is SGDLS and CDR2 is YYNGEE. This CDR3 has 15 amino acids. Trimming took off 0 bases at V and 1 base at J, with 8 bases between the two ends. The CDR3 DNA reads TGTGCCAGCAGCGTAGATGGCTCCAGCAATCAGCCCCAGCATTTT. Translation gives CASSVDGSSNQPQHF.

There are a few counts of this clone. Compared with germline, one end of the junction differs, possibly owing to a read error. The chain employs TRBV2 and TRBJ2-2, with 7 bases lining up with TRBD1. The germline gives CDR1 SNHLY, CDR2 FYNNEI. The CDR3 runs 13 residues. CDR3 bases: TGTGCCAGCAGGGAAGACAGGGTCGGGGAGCTGTTTTTT. Translating gives CASREDRVGELFF. The entire variable domain, with the rest obtained from reference TRBV2 and TRBJ2-2, is as follows: EPEVTQTPSHQVTQMGQEVILRCVPISNHLYFYWYRQILGQKVEFLVSFYNNEISEKSEIFDDQFSVERPDGSNFTLKIRSTKLEDSAMYFCASREDRVGELFFGEGSRLTVL.

This clone was found a few times. This chain uses TRBV5-1 with TRBJ2-7; D gene ambiguous. The germline V gene encodes CDR1 SGHRS and CDR2 YFSETQ. The V gene lost 3 bases and the J gene lost 0 bases, with 13 bases spanning the gap. CDR3 length equals 15 residues. The CDR3, as DNA: TGCGCCAGCAGCTCCCTGCCTGGTCTCTCCTACGAGCAGTACTTC. Its protein is CASSSLPGLSYEQYF.

The chain joins TRBV9 to TRBJ1-6; D possibly corresponds to TRBD1 (5 bases). The germline V and J ends were trimmed by 1 base and 16 bases, with 24 bases remaining between them. CDR3 size: 16 residues. CDR1 and CDR2 from the germline V gene are SGDLS and YYNGEE. The CDR3 is CASSVSGRIDDSALHF. The CDR3 DNA follows: TGTGCCAGCAGCGTATCGGGGCGGATCGATGACTCTGCGCTCCACTTT.

This clone was seen only a few times. The J gene is TRBJ2-7, the V gene TRBV28, with D tentatively TRBD2 (6 bases). V lost 6 bases and J lost 2, with 11 bases in between. The CDR3 runs to 13 residues. CDR1 is MDHEN and CDR2 is SYDVKM in the germline V gene. The CDR3 loop reads CASSRLGPYEQYF. Here the CDR3 DNA reads TGTGCCAGCAGCCGACTAGGGCCCTACGAGCAGTACTTC. The full variable domain, completed using reference TRBV28 and TRBJ2-7, is DVKVTQSSRYLVKRTGEKVFLECVQDMDHENMFWYRQDPGLGLRLIYFSYDVKMKEKGDIPEGYSVSREKKERFSLILESASTNQTSMYLCASSRLGPYEQYFGPGTRLTVT.

The chain links TRBV5-4 to TRBJ2-1, with 12 bases identical to TRBD2. From germline, CDR1 is SGHNT and CDR2 YYREEE (reference sequence). The CDR3 sequence is 16 residues long. With 3 bases clipped from V and 5 bases from J, the junction kept 6 bases outside the gene matches. CDR3 DNA sequence: TGTGCCAGCAGCTCCGCTAGCGGGGGGGCCCACAATGAGCAGTTCTTC. Protein: CASSSASGGAHNEQFF.

This clone was seen more than once but under ten times. J is TRBJ2-5 and V is TRBV9, with D tentatively TRBD2 (7 bases). The CDR3 totals 16 residues. CDR1 is SGDLS, CDR2 YYNGEE, per germline. With 4 bases removed from V and 5 bases from J, the gap between germline ends came to 21 bases. CDR3 sequence reads: CASSPAIGGAYETQYF. DNA of the CDR3: TGTGCCAGCAGCCCCGCGATTGGGGGGGCCTATGAGACCCAGTACTTC.

This clone was observed a few times. The CDR3 bases are TGTGCCAGCAGACCATCCGCCGGGACAGGGAATGGCTACACCTTC. The encoded protein is CASRPSAGTGNGYTF. V gene TRBV9 combines with J gene TRBJ1-2, with TRBD1 matching over 9 bases. Germline loops: CDR1 SGDLS, CDR2 YYNGEE. Losses at the gene ends were 5 bases for V and 6 bases for J; bases not matched to a gene: 11. This CDR3 contains 15 residues. Based on the CDR3 plus reference TRBV9 and TRBJ1-2, the full variable domain is DSGVTQTPKHLITATGQRVTLRCSPRSGDLSVYWYQQSLDQGLQFLIQYYNGEERAKGNILERFSAQQFPDLHSELNLSSLELGDSALYFCASRPSAGTGNGYTFGSGTRLTVV.

The rearrangement joins TRBV5-6 to TRBJ1-2; the D is unclear. V was trimmed by 2 bases and J by 7 bases, leaving 6 bases between them. The germline gives CDR1 SGHDT, CDR2 YYEEEE. This CDR3 contains 11 residues. CDR3: CASSFDGGYTF. The CDR3 nucleotides read TGTGCCAGCAGCTTCGATGGTGGCTACACCTTC.

The chain joins TRBV4-2 to TRBJ2-3, with 12 bases aligning to TRBD2. The CDR3 runs 17 residues. In germline, CDR1 is LGHNA, CDR2 YNFKEQ. The ends lost 3 bases at V and 4 bases at J; junction bases unmatched: 8. The CDR3 DNA is TGTGCCAGCAGCCAGGGGCCTAGCGGGGGGGCGGCAGATACGCAGTATTTT. As protein: CASSQGPSGGAADTQYF.

The rearrangement links TRBV9 to TRBJ2-7; 7 bases fit TRBD1. Germline V CDR1 and CDR2: SGDLS, YYNGEE. The junction had 4 bases not matched to a gene; V was cut back by 4 bases and J by 3 bases. This CDR3 comprises 13 residues. CDR3 sequence: CASSRRDSYEQYF. CDR3 sequence (DNA): TGTGCCAGCAGCCGCCGGGACAGCTACGAGCAGTACTTC.

V gene TRBV30 combines with J gene TRBJ2-5, with TRBD2 matching 10 bases. This CDR3 has 14 residues. The germline CDR1 and CDR2 sequences are GTSNPN and SVGIG (reference sequence). J was trimmed by 2 bases and V by 5 bases; bases with no gene match: 5. The CDR3 region has the DNA TGTGCCTGGTTAGCGGGGGGACTACAAGAGACCCAGTACTTC. Protein: CAWLAGGLQETQYF.

This sequence joins TRBV19 and TRBJ2-2; D gene ambiguous. Trimming shortened V by 9 bases and J by 0 bases, and 11 bases separated the two germline ends. This CDR3 comprises 14 residues. Germline assignment: CDR1 LNHDA and CDR2 SQIVND (reference sequence). CDR3: CASLRPTNTGELFF. The CDR3 nucleotides are TGTGCCAGCCTCAGGCCTACGAACACCGGGGAGCTGTTTTTT.

This clone was observed a handful of times. CDR3 in DNA: TGTGCCAGCAGCTTAGCTAGCGGATCAGATACGCAGTATTTT. This sequence encodes CASSLASGSDTQYF. The chain employs TRBV7-2 and TRBJ2-3, with D maybe TRBD2 (6 bases). V shed 0 bases and J shed 4 bases, with 8 bases lying between them. CDR3 length: 14 residues. Per germline, CDR1 SGHTA and CDR2 FQGNSA.

This clone was found a few times. The rearrangement links TRBV7-3 to TRBJ2-7; D assignment may be TRBD1 or TRBD2 (5 bases each). The CDR3 has 15 residues. CDR1 SGHTA and CDR2 FQGTGA come from the germline V gene. V dropped 3 bases and J dropped 6 bases, with 18 bases sitting between them. CDR3 DNA: TGTGCCAGCAGCTTGACCGGGACGTCTCCCTCCGAGCAGTACTTC. This gives the protein CASSLTGTSPSEQYF. Full variable domain (remainder filled in from reference TRBV7-3 and TRBJ2-7): GAGVSQTPSNKVTEKGKYVELRCDPISGHTALYWYRQSLGQGPEFLIYFQGTGAADDSGLPNDRFFAVRPEGSVSTLKIQRTERGDSAVYLCASSLTGTSPSEQYFGPGTRLTVT.

The V call is TRBV7-2, the J call TRBJ1-2; D is perhaps TRBD1 (5 bases). Trimming cost V 5 bases and J 4 bases, with 14 bases left between them. The germline CDR1 and CDR2 sequences are SGHTA and FQGNSA. This CDR3 contains 14 residues. DNA for the CDR3: TGTGCCAGCAGCCTGGAGGGGCGGAGCTATGGCTACACCTTC. Protein sequence: CASSLEGRSYGYTF.

The chain is built from TRBV9 and TRBJ1-3, with D hard to call. Germline assignment: CDR1 SGDLS and CDR2 YYNGEE. With 3 bases removed from V and 8 bases from J, the gap between germline ends came to 18 bases. This CDR3 region has 15 residues. The DNA for the CDR3 is TGTGCCAGCAGCGCTGGGCCCGGACGAAGGGACACCATATATTTT. Translation: CASSAGPGRRDTIYF.

The chain carries TRBV7-9 and TRBJ2-3, with no clear D. CDR1 and CDR2 from the germline V gene are SEHNR and FQNEAQ (reference sequence). With 6 bases removed from V and 0 bases from J, the gap between germline ends came to 7 bases. The CDR3 consists of 13 residues. The CDR3 reads CASRVTSTDTQYF. The CDR3 DNA reads as TGTGCCAGCAGGGTAACTAGCACAGATACGCAGTATTTT.

This clone was seen ten or more times. V and J are TRBV30 and TRBJ1-5, with 7 bases fitting TRBD1. The CDR3 is 16 amino acids. J gave up 7 bases and V 0 bases, and 12 bases lay outside the gene matches. Germline V CDR1 and CDR2: GTSNPN, SVGIG (reference sequence). The CDR3 spells CAWSVQIMAGGQPQHF. The CDR3 DNA reads as TGTGCCTGGAGTGTACAGATTATGGCAGGGGGACAGCCCCAGCATTTT.

This clone was found a few times. The rearrangement joins TRBV4-3 to TRBJ2-1, with D possibly being TRBD2 (5 bases). CDR1 is LGHNA, CDR2 YSLEER, per germline. The V gene lost 0 bases and the J gene lost 12 bases, with 18 bases spanning the gap. This CDR3 spans 15 amino acids. Here the CDR3 reads CASSQEKTGSVRQFF. CDR3 sequence (DNA): TGCGCCAGCAGCCAAGAAAAAACGGGAAGCGTACGGCAGTTCTTC.

The chain employs TRBV6-5 and TRBJ2-7; D is possibly TRBD1 (6 bases). V lost 5 bases and J 2 bases, leaving 13 bases between the germline ends. Germline V gene sequence: CDR1 MNHEY, CDR2 SVGAGI. There are 14 residues in the CDR3. CDR3 residues: CASSRQTGPYEQYF. CDR3 sequence (DNA): TGTGCCAGCAGTCGCCAGACAGGCCCCTACGAGCAGTACTTC.

This clone appeared a few times. The junction departs from germline at one end; a sequencing error may be responsible. The chain uses TRBV7-2 and TRBJ2-5, with D tentatively TRBD1 or TRBD2 (5 bases each). The CDR3 runs to 14 residues. The germline CDR1 and CDR2 sequences are SGHTA and FQGNSA. In DNA form, the CDR3 reads TGTGCCAGCAGCCTGAGGCCGCAGGGAGAGGCCCAGTACTTC. This codes for CASSLRPQGEAQYF.

The rearrangement links TRBV7-9 to TRBJ1-2; 7 bases fit TRBD1. Looked up from germline, CDR1 is SEHNR and CDR2 is FQNEAQ (reference sequence). Losses at the gene ends were 4 bases for V and 0 bases for J; bases not matched to a gene: 2. The CDR3 extends over 14 amino acids. The CDR3 coding sequence is TGTGCCAGCAGCTCGACAGGGTCTAACTATGGCTACACCTTC. Amino acids: CASSSTGSNYGYTF.

This clone was observed a handful of times. The chain links TRBV6-5 to TRBJ1-4; 7 bases are a match to TRBD1. This CDR3 comprises 15 residues. Germline CDR1 is MNHEY and CDR2 is SVGAGI. Trimming cost V 2 bases and J 7 bases; bases outside gene matches: 7. The CDR3: CASSYTQGEGEKLFF. CDR3 nucleotide sequence: TGTGCCAGCAGTTACACCCAGGGGGAGGGTGAAAAACTGTTTTTT.